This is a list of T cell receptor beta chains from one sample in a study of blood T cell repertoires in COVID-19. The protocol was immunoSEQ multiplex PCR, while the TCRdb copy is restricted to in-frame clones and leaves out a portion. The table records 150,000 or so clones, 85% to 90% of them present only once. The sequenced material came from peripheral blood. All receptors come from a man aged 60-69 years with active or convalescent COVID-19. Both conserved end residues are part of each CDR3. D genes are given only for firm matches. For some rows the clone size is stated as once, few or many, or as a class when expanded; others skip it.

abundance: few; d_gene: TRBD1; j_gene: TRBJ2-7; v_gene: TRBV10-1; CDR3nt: TGCGCCAGCAGCAAAAGGACAGGGTCGACCTACGAGCAGTACTTC; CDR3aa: CASSKRTGSTYEQYF
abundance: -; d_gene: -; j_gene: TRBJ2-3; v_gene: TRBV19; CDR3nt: TGTGCCAGTAGTATAGGACAGAGCACAGATACGCAGTATTTT; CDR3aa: CASSIGQSTDTQYF
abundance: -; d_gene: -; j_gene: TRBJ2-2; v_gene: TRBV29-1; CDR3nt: TGCAGCGTTGGATGGCGGGGTAGGATGACCGGGGAGCTGTTTTTT; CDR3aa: CSVGWRGRMTGELFF
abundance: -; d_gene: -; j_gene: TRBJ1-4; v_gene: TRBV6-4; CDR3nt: TGTGCCAGCAGTGACGGAAACAGCCCCAATGAAAAACTGTTTTTT; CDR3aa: CASSDGNSPNEKLFF
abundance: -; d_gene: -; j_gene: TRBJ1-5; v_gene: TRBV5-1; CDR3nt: TGCGCCAGCAGCTTGGGCCCAGGGCAGCCCCAGCATTTT; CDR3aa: CASSLGPGQPQHF
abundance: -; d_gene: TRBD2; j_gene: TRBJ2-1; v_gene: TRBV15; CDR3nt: TGTGCCACCAGCAGAGATCTAACCGCCGGACTAGTGCGGGATGAGCAGTTCTTC; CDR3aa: CATSRDLTAGLVRDEQFF
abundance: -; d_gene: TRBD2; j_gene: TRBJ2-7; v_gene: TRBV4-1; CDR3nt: TGCGCCAGCAGCCAAGGCCTAGCGGGGCGGAATTACGAGCAGTACTTC; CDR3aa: CASSQGLAGRNYEQYF
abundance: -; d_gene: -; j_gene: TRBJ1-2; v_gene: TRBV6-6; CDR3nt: TGTGCCAGCAGTGCGGGGGACGGTACAAACTATGGCTACACCTTC; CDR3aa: CASSAGDGTNYGYTF
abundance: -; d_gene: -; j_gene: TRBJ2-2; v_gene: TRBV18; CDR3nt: TGTGCCAGCTCAACCGGGTACCAAGTCCAGAACACCGGGGAGCTGTTTTTT; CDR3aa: CASSTGYQVQNTGELFF
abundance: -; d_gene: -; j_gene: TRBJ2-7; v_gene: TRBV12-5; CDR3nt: TGTGCTAGTGCCGTGCCCAGGGGCGATCTAACGACCTACGAGCAGTACTTC; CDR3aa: CASAVPRGDLTTYEQYF
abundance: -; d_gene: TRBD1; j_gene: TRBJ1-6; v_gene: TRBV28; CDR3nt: TGTGCCAGCAGTTTTGACAGGGTAGGGTATTCACCCCTCCACTTT; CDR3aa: CASSFDRVGYSPLHF
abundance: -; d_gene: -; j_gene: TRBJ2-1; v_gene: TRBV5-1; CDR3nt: TGCGCCAGCAGCGCGGACAAACCCTACAATGAGCAGTTCTTC; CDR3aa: CASSADKPYNEQFF
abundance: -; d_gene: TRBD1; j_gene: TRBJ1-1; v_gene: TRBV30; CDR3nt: TGTGCCTGGACAGGGGGCACACTCACTGAAGCTTTCTTT; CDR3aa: CAWTGGTLTEAFF
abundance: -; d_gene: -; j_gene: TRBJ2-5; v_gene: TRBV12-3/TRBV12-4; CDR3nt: TGTGCCAGCAAGCAACCTGGTCGGGAGACCCAGTACTTC; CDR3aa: CASKQPGRETQYF
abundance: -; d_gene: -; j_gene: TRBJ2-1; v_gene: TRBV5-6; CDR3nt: TGTGCCAGCAGCTTGCAGGGGGACTTTAATGAGCAGTTCTTC; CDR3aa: CASSLQGDFNEQFF
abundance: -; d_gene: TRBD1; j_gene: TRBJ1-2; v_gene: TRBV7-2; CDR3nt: TGTGCCAGCAGCTTCACCGGGACAGGGGGCTTTAACTATGGCTACACCTTC; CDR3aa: CASSFTGTGGFNYGYTF
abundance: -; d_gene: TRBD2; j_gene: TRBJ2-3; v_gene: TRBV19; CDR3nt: TGTGCCAGTAGTACCCGACTAGCGGGTTATGAGGGAGATACGCAGTATTTT; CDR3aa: CASSTRLAGYEGDTQYF
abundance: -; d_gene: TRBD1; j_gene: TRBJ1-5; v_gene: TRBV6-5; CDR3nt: TGTGCCAGCAGCCGGGACAGGGTCAGGCAGCCCCAGCATTTT; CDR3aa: CASSRDRVRQPQHF
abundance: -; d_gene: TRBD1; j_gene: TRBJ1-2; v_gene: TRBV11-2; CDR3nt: TGTGCCAGCAGCACCCGACAGGGAGGAAACTATGGCTACACCTTC; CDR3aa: CASSTRQGGNYGYTF
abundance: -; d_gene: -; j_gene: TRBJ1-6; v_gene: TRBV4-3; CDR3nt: TGCGCCAGCAGCCAGACAGGTTCCCCCTATAATTCACCCCTCCACTTT; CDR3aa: CASSQTGSPYNSPLHF
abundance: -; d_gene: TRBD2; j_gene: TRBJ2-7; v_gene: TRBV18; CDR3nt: TGTGCCAGCTCACCACGGACTAGAGGGGACGAGCAGTACTTC; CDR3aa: CASSPRTRGDEQYF
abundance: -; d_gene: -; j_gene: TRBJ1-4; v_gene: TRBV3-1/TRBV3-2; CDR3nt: TGTGCCAGCAGCCGACAGGACATTAATGAAAAACTGTTTTTT; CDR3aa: CASSRQDINEKLFF
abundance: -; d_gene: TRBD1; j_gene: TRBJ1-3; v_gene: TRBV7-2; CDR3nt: TGTGCCAGCAGCCCTGACCCCGGGACAGGGTACGTGGCTGGAAACACCATATATTTT; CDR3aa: CASSPDPGTGYVAGNTIYF